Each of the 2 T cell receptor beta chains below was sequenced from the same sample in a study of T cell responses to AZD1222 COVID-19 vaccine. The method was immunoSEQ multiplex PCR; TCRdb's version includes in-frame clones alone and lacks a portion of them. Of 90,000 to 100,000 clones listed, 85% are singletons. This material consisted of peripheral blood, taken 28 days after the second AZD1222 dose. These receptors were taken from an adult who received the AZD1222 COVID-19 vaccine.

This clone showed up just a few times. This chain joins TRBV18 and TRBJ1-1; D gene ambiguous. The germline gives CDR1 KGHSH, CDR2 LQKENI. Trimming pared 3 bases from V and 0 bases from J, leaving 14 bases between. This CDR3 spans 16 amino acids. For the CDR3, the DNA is TGTGCCAGCTCACCCACCCCGACGTTAGTGAACACTGAAGCTTTCTTT. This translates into CASSPTPTLVNTEAFF.

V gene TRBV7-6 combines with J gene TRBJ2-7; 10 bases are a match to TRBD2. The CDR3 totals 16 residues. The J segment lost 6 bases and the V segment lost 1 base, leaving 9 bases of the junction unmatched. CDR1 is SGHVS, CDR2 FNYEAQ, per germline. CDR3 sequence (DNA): TGTGCCAGCAGCTTAGGGAGCGGGGGGGCAGGGAGCGAGCAGTACTTC. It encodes CASSLGSGGAGSEQYF.